This record looks at one T cell receptor beta chain sequence and its context. The data were taken from a study of shared clonotypes between healthy human individuals. There are 13 residues in the CDR3. Germline values: CDR1 ENHRY, CDR2 SYGVKD. V trimming: 3 bases; J trimming: 6 bases; junction bases outside the gene matches: 5. At deep level, the assay was performed. In the original workflow: Quality scores were absent from the junction-only immunoSEQ sequences, so filtering differed. The data were produced by immunoSEQ multiplex PCR, yet TCRdb's version contains in-frame clones alone and is incomplete. D and trimming come from the DNA, and the V and J calls and clone size come from that table. The sample carries more than 1,200,000 clones, 98% recorded once.

The TCR was taken from a man aged 25-45 years in good health. V gene TRBV10-3 combines with J gene TRBJ2-7; 7 bases are a match to TRBD2. Sequences were obtained from naive CD4+ T cells sorted from blood. Subset noted: CD45RA+ positively selected. In DNA form, the CDR3 reads TGTGCCATCAGTGAATCGTCGGGGGGCGAGCAGTACTTC. The encoded protein is CAISESSGGEQYF.